The next 23 T cell receptor beta chains were all read from a single sample in a study of blood T cell repertoires in COVID-19. Assay: immunoSEQ multiplex PCR; the TCRdb copy retains only in-frame clones and omits some. Among hundreds of thousands of clones listed, 75% to 90% were seen once. Material for sequencing was peripheral blood. Every receptor here comes from a woman aged 55 to 70 with COVID-19, enrolled during active disease.

The V gene is TRBV27, the J gene TRBJ1-6; 7 bases align to TRBD1. The CDR3 has 15 amino acids. V gave up 3 bases and J gave up 5 bases; unmatched junction bases: 4. The V gene's germline CDR1 is MNHEY and CDR2 SMNVEV (reference sequence). CDR3 loop: CASSLWTGNNSPLHF. DNA of the CDR3: TGTGCCAGCAGTTTGTGGACAGGCAATAATTCACCCCTCCACTTT.

The chain carries TRBV7-3 and TRBJ2-3; 7 bases are shared with TRBD1. This CDR3 region has 15 residues. Per the germline V gene, CDR1 is SGHTA and CDR2 is FQGTGA. The ends lost 5 bases at V and 0 bases at J; junction bases unmatched: 5. The CDR3, as DNA: TGTGCCAGCAGCCCCTGGGACAGTAGCACAGATACGCAGTATTTT. Encoded protein: CASSPWDSSTDTQYF. The full variable domain, rest sourced from reference TRBV7-3 and TRBJ2-3, is GAGVSQTPSNKVTEKGKYVELRCDPISGHTALYWYRQSLGQGPEFLIYFQGTGAADDSGLPNDRFFAVRPEGSVSTLKIQRTERGDSAVYLCASSPWDSSTDTQYFGPGTRLTVL.

This clone was seen just once. This chain's CDR3 is CASSSGTDINYGYTF. The CDR3 DNA is TGTGCCAGCAGCTCCGGGACAGATATTAACTATGGCTACACCTTC. This rearrangement joins TRBV7-8 to TRBJ1-2; 7 bases match TRBD1. Germline V gene data show CDR1 as SGHVS and CDR2 as FQNEAQ. The V segment lost 4 bases and the J segment 1 base; nucleotides outside the gene matches: 6. The CDR3 consists of 15 residues.

CDR3 DNA: TGTGCCAGCAGTTTCCCAGGGGGCACTGAAGCTTTCTTT. Protein sequence: CASSFPGGTEAFF. This sequence joins TRBV12-3 or TRBV12-4 and TRBJ1-1, with TRBD1 identical over 7 bases. V trimming: 3 bases; J trimming: 4 bases; junction bases outside the gene matches: 2. This CDR3 comprises 13 residues.

Written as DNA, the CDR3 is TGTGCCAGCAGTCCCGGGTGGGACAGGGGCCCCGAGCAGTACTTC. It translates to CASSPGWDRGPEQYF. The V call is TRBV27, the J call TRBJ2-7; 10 bases are a match to TRBD1. Germline trimming cut 5 bases from V and 6 bases from J; bases unmatched to any gene: 10. CDR3 length: 15 residues. Per the germline V gene, CDR1 is MNHEY and CDR2 is SMNVEV (reference sequence).

The rearrangement links TRBV4-2 to TRBJ2-3, with 11 bases identical to TRBD2. Trimming removed 4 bases from V and 2 bases from J; junction bases left unmatched: 5. Germline assignment: CDR1 LGHNA and CDR2 YNFKEQ. The CDR3 runs to 16 residues. DNA for the CDR3: TGTGCCAGCAGCCGAGAGGGACTAGCGGTCACAGATACGCAGTATTTT. This gives the protein CASSREGLAVTDTQYF.

The gene calls are TRBV6-2 or TRBV6-3 and TRBJ2-3; D possibly corresponds to TRBD1 (5 bases). Germline loops: CDR1 MNHEY, CDR2 SVGEGT. The CDR3 totals 15 residues. The V and J ends lost 0 bases and 2 bases respectively, with 9 bases between them. The CDR3 spells CASSYSGLNTDTQYF. For the CDR3, the DNA is TGTGCCAGCAGTTACTCGGGGCTGAACACAGATACGCAGTATTTT.

For this clone: The same CDR3 is also encoded by other DNA sequences in this sample. The chain uses TRBV3-1 (or the pseudogene TRBV3-2) and TRBJ2-7, with 8 bases fitting TRBD1. The CDR3 covers 14 residues. The trim removed 4 bases at V and 4 bases at J, leaving 6 bases unmatched. Germline V CDR1 and CDR2: LGHDT, YNNKEL (reference sequence). CDR3 nucleotides: TGTGCCAGCAGCCCTTCAGGGGGCCTATACGAGCAGTACTTC. Protein: CASSPSGGLYEQYF.

The rearrangement uses TRBV7-9 and TRBJ1-6; the match to TRBD1 covers 10 bases. This CDR3 region has 15 residues. V was clipped by 5 bases and J by 7 bases; unmatched bases: 5. Germline values: CDR1 SEHNR, CDR2 FQNEAQ (reference sequence). In nucleotides, the CDR3 is TGTGCCAGCAGCAGCCCGGGACAGGGGAATTCACCCCTCCACTTT. The encoded protein is CASSSPGQGNSPLHF. Complete variable domain (other parts from reference TRBV7-9 and TRBJ1-6): DTGVSQNPRHKITKRGQNVTFRCDPISEHNRLYWYRQTLGQGPEFLTYFQNEAQLEKSRLLSDRFSAERPKGSFSTLEIQRTEQGDSAMYLCASSSPGQGNSPLHFGNGTRLTVT.

The CDR3 DNA follows: TGTGCCAGCAGTTTGCGGCCCAGCACAGATACGCAGTATTTT. Protein sequence: CASSLRPSTDTQYF. This sequence joins TRBV27 and TRBJ2-3; D unclear. Per the germline V gene, CDR1 is MNHEY and CDR2 is SMNVEV (reference sequence). Trimming took 3 bases from V and 0 from J, leaving 7 bases between them. CDR3 length: 14 residues.

The chain employs TRBV12-3 or TRBV12-4 and TRBJ2-1; perhaps TRBD1 as D (5 bases). CDR3 length equals 12 residues. The V gene lost 2 bases and the J gene lost 12 bases, with 11 bases spanning the gap. This chain's CDR3 is CASSLFRVGQFF. CDR3 bases: TGTGCCAGCAGTTTATTCAGGGTGGGGCAGTTCTTC.

The V and J genes are TRBV18 and TRBJ2-3; D is undetermined. The CDR3 covers 13 residues. Trimming removed 2 bases at V and 3 bases at J, with 6 bases between. CDR1 is KGHSH, CDR2 LQKENI, per germline. In DNA form, the CDR3 reads TGTGCCAGCTCACCAGGAGTTACAGATACGCAGTATTTT. It codes for CASSPGVTDTQYF.

The chain recombines TRBV2 with TRBJ1-1; tentative D call: TRBD1 (6 bases). V gave up 8 bases and J gave up 6 bases, with 10 bases separating them. The CDR3 contains 11 residues. Per the germline V gene, CDR1 is SNHLY and CDR2 is FYNNEI. CDR3 sequence: CASSTGPEAFF. The DNA of the CDR3 is TGTGCCAGCTCGACAGGACCTGAAGCTTTCTTT. The variable domain in full, with the rest retrieved from reference TRBV2 and TRBJ1-1, is EPEVTQTPSHQVTQMGQEVILRCVPISNHLYFYWYRQILGQKVEFLVSFYNNEISEKSEIFDDQFSVERPDGSNFTLKIRSTKLEDSAMYFCASSTGPEAFFGQGTRLTVV.

The DNA for the CDR3 is TGTGCCAGCAGTCGGAACCGGGACAGGAATTCACCCCTCCACTTT. Its translation is CASSRNRDRNSPLHF. The chain joins TRBV28 to TRBJ1-6, with TRBD1 identical over 8 bases. CDR1 MDHEN and CDR2 SYDVKM come from the germline V gene. J gave up 7 bases and V 5 bases, and 7 bases lay outside the gene matches. The CDR3 covers 15 residues.

The J gene is TRBJ2-1, the V gene TRBV11-1; 8 bases match TRBD2. This CDR3 contains 15 residues. Germline CDR1 SGHAT, CDR2 FQDESV (reference sequence). After removal of 0 bases from V and 10 bases from J, the junction contained 8 bases not matched to a gene. The CDR3: CASSLAGTRAGEQFF. CDR3 coding DNA: TGTGCCAGCAGCTTAGCCGGGACTAGGGCAGGAGAGCAGTTCTTC.

The V call is TRBV6-5, the J call TRBJ1-3, with unresolved D. Germline V CDR1 and CDR2: MNHEY, SVGAGI. This CDR3 has 16 amino acids. The ends were cut back, 2 bases at V and 7 bases at J, with 18 bases in the middle. CDR3: CASSYPGEGRPNTIYF. The CDR3 coding sequence is TGTGCCAGCAGTTACCCCGGGGAGGGCCGCCCGAACACCATATATTTT.

V usage is TRBV6-5 and J usage is TRBJ1-2, with 8 bases matching TRBD1. Losses at the gene ends were 6 bases for V and 7 bases for J; bases not matched to a gene: 10. CDR3 length equals 14 residues. The V gene's germline CDR1 is MNHEY and CDR2 SVGAGI. CDR3 sequence reads: CASRLGQVHSGYTF. CDR3 nucleotides: TGTGCCAGCAGACTGGGACAGGTTCATTCTGGCTACACCTTC.

The CDR3 coding sequence is TGTGCCAGCAGTACTAATGGTGAGCAGTACTTC. Amino acids: CASSTNGEQYF. This sequence joins TRBV27 and TRBJ2-7; D is unresolved. This CDR3 contains 11 residues. Trimming took off 5 bases at V and 7 bases at J, with 9 bases between the two ends. Germline CDR1 is MNHEY and CDR2 is SMNVEV (reference sequence).

The chain combines TRBV11-2 with TRBJ2-7, with D perhaps matching TRBD2 (5 bases). Trimming took off 2 bases at V and 0 bases at J, with 17 bases between the two ends. The CDR3 spans 17 residues. The V gene's germline CDR1 is SGHAT and CDR2 FQNNGV. The CDR3, as DNA: TGTGCCAGCAGCTTAATTATTGGAGGACGTCGCTCCTACGAGCAGTACTTC. Residues: CASSLIIGGRRSYEQYF.

The J gene is TRBJ1-2, the V gene TRBV19, with D unclear. The CDR3 covers 13 residues. Trimming pared 1 base from V and 5 bases from J, leaving 8 bases between. Germline CDR1 reads LNHDA; CDR2 reads SQIVND (reference sequence). The CDR3 DNA reads as TGTGCCAGTAGTATAGTCGGAGGTTATGGCTACACCTTC. Translated, it gives CASSIVGGYGYTF.

The chain recombines TRBV7-6 with TRBJ2-3, with 11 bases fitting TRBD2. With V trimmed by 2 bases and J by 6 bases, 10 bases remained unmatched. Germline CDR1 and CDR2: SGHVS and FNYEAQ. The CDR3 runs to 17 residues. CDR3 protein: CASSLFGSGGAGDTQYF. CDR3 DNA sequence: TGTGCCAGCAGCTTATTCGGTAGCGGGGGGGCAGGGGATACGCAGTATTTT.

The gene calls are TRBV27 and TRBJ2-1; maybe TRBD1 (6 bases). The CDR3 covers 15 residues. Germline V gene data show CDR1 as MNHEY and CDR2 as SMNVEV (reference sequence). Between the trimmed V and J ends, which lost 8 bases and 6 bases, there was a span of 20 bases. CDR3 nucleotides: TGTGCCAGCGCGATAAGGGGGTACGGTGTCAATGAGCAGTTCTTC. Amino acid sequence: CASAIRGYGVNEQFF.

This clone appeared a few times. This chain links TRBV5-1 with TRBJ1-6; the D gene is possibly TRBD1 (6 bases). CDR3 length equals 15 residues. The V end lost 0 bases, the J end lost 8 bases, and 12 bases lay between the germline ends. Germline V lookup: CDR1 SGHRS, CDR2 YFSETQ. CDR3 region: CASSLEDSVYSPLHF. For the CDR3, the DNA is TGCGCCAGCAGCTTGGAGGACAGCGTATATTCACCCCTCCACTTT.